The clone carrying this T cell receptor (beta chain) was found many times. What it recognizes is unknown. This sample is part of a study of T cells in Graves' hyperthyroidism and ophthalmopathy. General study results and limits: The blood repertoire included most of the expanded thyroid clonotypes above 0.001.

The TCR beta CDR3 regions underwent amplification using RNA transcripts as the source. First-round RT-PCR targeting the TCR CDR3 was performed with the HTBI primer set. TCRdb reprocessed the multiplex PCR reads with MiXCR, giving one entry per CDR3 protein. The data contain some 510,000 distinct CDR3 sequences, around 21% of them singletons. Germline CDR1 DFQATT, CDR2 SNEGSKA (reference sequence). Trimming at V came to 2 bases and at J to 4 bases, leaving 14 bases not matched to a gene. This CDR3 contains 17 residues. The clonotype comes from a man between 18 and 35 years old with Graves' hyperthyroidism. The sequenced material came from blood. The chain carries TRBV20-1 and TRBJ2-7; 10 positions match TRBD1. DNA of the CDR3: TGCAGTGCTAGAATCCCGGGACAGGGGCCAGACATATACGAGCAGTACTTC. Translated, it gives CSARIPGQGPDIYEQYF.